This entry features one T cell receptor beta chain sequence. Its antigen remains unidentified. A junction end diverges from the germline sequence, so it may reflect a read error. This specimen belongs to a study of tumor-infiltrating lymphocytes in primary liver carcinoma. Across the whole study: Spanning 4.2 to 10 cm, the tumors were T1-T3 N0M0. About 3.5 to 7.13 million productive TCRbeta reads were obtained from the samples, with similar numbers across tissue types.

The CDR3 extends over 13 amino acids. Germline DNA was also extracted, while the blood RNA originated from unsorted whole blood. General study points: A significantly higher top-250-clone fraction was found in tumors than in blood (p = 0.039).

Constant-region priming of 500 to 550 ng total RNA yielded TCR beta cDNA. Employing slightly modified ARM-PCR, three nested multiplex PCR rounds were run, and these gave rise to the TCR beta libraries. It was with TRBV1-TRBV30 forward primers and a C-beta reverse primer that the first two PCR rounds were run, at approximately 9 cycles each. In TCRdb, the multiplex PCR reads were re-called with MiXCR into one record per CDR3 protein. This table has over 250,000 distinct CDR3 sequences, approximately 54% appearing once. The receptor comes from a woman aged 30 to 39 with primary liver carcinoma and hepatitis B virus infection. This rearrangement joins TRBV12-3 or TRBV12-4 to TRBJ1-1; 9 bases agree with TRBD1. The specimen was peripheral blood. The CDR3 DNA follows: TGTGCCACCAGAACAGGGGGCGGCACTGAGGCTTTCTTT. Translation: CATRTGGGTEAFF.